Listed here are 21 T cell receptor beta chains from one sample, sequenced in a study of T cell responses to AZD1222 COVID-19 vaccine (dated by TCRdb to the early 2020s). The protocol used for the library was the immunoSEQ multiplex PCR assay. TCRdb stores this immuneACCESS table with in-frame sequences only. Part of the clones is absent; in the studies checked, under half of the shortfall reflects unresolved V genes, and no reason is known for the rest. Counted in this sample were fewer than 130,000 clones; about 85% of them appeared once. The top ten constitute around 3% of the sample. Reading the label with the study, this specimen's time point is: baseline before first vaccination. The sequenced sample was peripheral blood, obtained on day 0 of AZD1222 vaccination. These receptors all stem from an adult in good health.

The chain links TRBV5-6 to TRBJ1-5; D is unclear. The V and J ends lost 1 base and 0 bases respectively, with 5 bases between them. The CDR3 has 14 residues. Germline loops: CDR1 SGHDT, CDR2 YYEEEE. CDR3 sequence reads: CASSLRTSNQPQHF. The CDR3 nucleotides are TGTGCCAGCAGCTTGCGCACTAGCAATCAGCCCCAGCATTTT.

The chain employs TRBV13 and TRBJ1-5, with D unclear. Germline V gene sequence: CDR1 PRHDT, CDR2 FYEKMQ (reference sequence). The V gene lost 0 bases and the J gene lost 0 bases, with 6 bases spanning the gap. This CDR3 is built from 15 residues. As DNA, the CDR3 is TGTGCCAGCAGCTTAGGCAGGTATAGCAATCAGCCCCAGCATTTT. It translates to CASSLGRYSNQPQHF.

The V and J genes are TRBV7-9 and TRBJ2-7; possible D gene TRBD1, 7 bases. In germline, CDR1 is SEHNR, CDR2 FQNEAQ (reference sequence). This CDR3 contains 14 residues. Trimming shortened V by 3 bases and J by 6 bases, and 15 bases separated the two germline ends. The CDR3 loop is CASSFDREAVEQYF. The DNA for the CDR3 is TGTGCCAGCAGCTTTGACAGGGAGGCGGTCGAGCAGTACTTC.

V is TRBV28 and J is TRBJ1-2; TRBD1 might be the D (6 bases). The germline CDR1 and CDR2 sequences are MDHEN and SYDVKM. The CDR3 has 14 residues. Trimming removed 7 bases at V and 6 bases at J, with 18 bases between. The CDR3 sequence: CASTLGGARDGYTF. For the CDR3, the DNA is TGTGCCAGCACCTTAGGGGGGGCGCGGGATGGCTACACCTTC.

The chain is built from TRBV11-2 and TRBJ2-2, with a weak D call TRBD1 (5 bases). V gave up 2 bases and J gave up 5 bases, with 12 bases separating them. Germline V gene data show CDR1 as SGHAT and CDR2 as FQNNGV. CDR3 length equals 15 residues. CDR3 DNA sequence: TGTGCCAGCAGCTTAATTCGGACAATAACCGGGGAGCTGTTTTTT. It specifies CASSLIRTITGELFF.

This clone was found a few times. The V and J genes are TRBV12-3 or TRBV12-4 and TRBJ1-1; TRBD1 might be the D (5 bases). The ends were cut back, 2 bases at V and 7 bases at J, with 11 bases in the middle. This CDR3 region has 13 residues. CDR3 region: CASSLWGFDEAFF. In DNA form, the CDR3 reads TGTGCCAGCAGTTTATGGGGGTTTGATGAAGCTTTCTTT.

This sequence joins TRBV6-5 and TRBJ2-3; 13 bases are shared with TRBD2. Germline CDR1 reads MNHEY; CDR2 reads SVGAGI. With V trimmed by 9 bases and J by 6 bases, 6 bases remained unmatched. This CDR3 is built from 14 residues. CDR3 nucleotide sequence: TGTGCCAGTGGGGGACTAGCGGGGACCGATACGCAGTATTTT. Translation gives CASGGLAGTDTQYF.

The genes are TRBV11-2 and TRBJ2-5; either TRBD1 or TRBD2 may fit D (5 bases each). With 5 bases removed from V and 7 bases from J, the gap between germline ends came to 11 bases. Germline CDR1 is SGHAT and CDR2 is FQNNGV. The CDR3 extends over 12 amino acids. The CDR3, as DNA: TGTGCCAGCAGCCCAGGGACGGGGACCCAGTACTTC. Its translation: CASSPGTGTQYF.

This clone was seen a handful of times. The J gene is TRBJ1-3, the V gene TRBV7-2, with TRBD1 as a possible D gene (5 bases). Trimming stripped 6 bases from V and 0 bases from J, with 15 bases between. Germline CDR1 reads SGHTA; CDR2 reads FQGNSA. This CDR3 is built from 16 residues. The CDR3 reads CASSFQGRRSGNTIYF. The DNA for the CDR3 is TGTGCCAGCAGTTTTCAGGGACGGCGCTCTGGAAACACCATATATTTT.

The chain employs TRBV11-3 and TRBJ2-2; the D gene is possibly TRBD2 (5 bases). The CDR3 spans 13 residues. From germline, CDR1 is SGHNT and CDR2 YENEEA. Trimming removed 1 base from V and 10 bases from J, with 10 bases in between. The CDR3 nucleotides read TGTGCCAGCAGCTTAGCTCGGGGAGCGGAGCTGTTTTTT. This encodes CASSLARGAELFF.

This clone was found a few times. The chain carries TRBV12-5 and TRBJ2-2; a weak D match, TRBD1 (5 bases). This CDR3 is built from 16 residues. Trimming stripped 6 bases from V and 1 base from J, with 15 bases between. CDR1 and CDR2 from the germline V gene are LGHNT and FRNRAP. This chain's CDR3 is CASGLGVSGNTGELFF. DNA for the CDR3: TGTGCTAGTGGCCTAGGGGTTTCGGGGAACACCGGGGAGCTGTTTTTT.

This sequence joins TRBV11-2 and TRBJ2-5; perhaps D is TRBD1 or TRBD2 (5 bases each). This CDR3 is 14 amino acids long. The V gene's germline CDR1 is SGHAT and CDR2 FQNNGV. The ends were cut back, 5 bases at V and 5 bases at J, with 15 bases in the middle. The CDR3 nucleotides read TGTGCCAGCAGCATACCAGGGCGGGTTGAGACCCAGTACTTC. Its protein is CASSIPGRVETQYF. The whole variable domain, remainder taken from reference TRBV11-2 and TRBJ2-5, is EAGVAQSPRYKIIEKRQSVAFWCNPISGHATLYWYQQILGQGPKLLIQFQNNGVVDDSQLPKDRFSAERLKGVDSTLKIQPAKLEDSAVYLCASSIPGRVETQYFGPGTRLLVL.

The rearrangement joins TRBV10-3 to TRBJ1-5; 7 nucleotides align to TRBD1. J was trimmed by 0 bases and V by 4 bases; bases with no gene match: 3. Germline-derived CDR1 and CDR2 are ENHRY and SYGVKD. This CDR3 is built from 15 residues. CDR3: CAISVGTASNQPQHF. In DNA, the CDR3 is TGTGCCATCAGTGTTGGGACAGCTAGCAATCAGCCCCAGCATTTT.

For this clone: The conserved final phenylalanine or tryptophan is absent from the CDR3, which likely points to a read error. The DNA is omitted, as the CDR3 cannot be located on it reliably, and the CDR3 follows TCRdb's listing. The chain employs TRBV11-2 and TRBJ2-3. The CDR3 is 11 residues long, ends included. CDR1 SGHAT and CDR2 FQNNGV come from the germline V gene. The CDR3 loop reads CASSLDFVVSI.

There are a few counts of this clone. The chain has TRBV19 and TRBJ1-6; 7 bases map to TRBD1. The CDR3 is 13 amino acids. Per germline, CDR1 LNHDA and CDR2 SQIVND (reference sequence). Unmatched junction bases numbered 3, after V lost 5 bases and J lost 8 bases. As DNA, the CDR3 is TGTGCCAGTAGTCTCGACAGGGATTCACCCCTCCACTTT. This translates into CASSLDRDSPLHF.

The chain is built from TRBV3-1 (or the pseudogene TRBV3-2) and TRBJ1-2, with no clear D. Germline CDR1 and CDR2: LGHDT and YNNKEL (reference sequence). The CDR3 is 12 amino acids. With 0 bases removed from V and 6 bases from J, the gap between germline ends came to 5 bases. CDR3: CASSQEVDGYTF. In DNA, the CDR3 is TGTGCCAGCAGCCAAGAGGTCGATGGCTACACCTTC.

This chain links TRBV18 with TRBJ2-3; 12 bases map to TRBD2. Trimming took 5 bases from V and 5 from J; bases not matched to a gene: 5. Germline loops: CDR1 KGHSH, CDR2 LQKENI. CDR3 length equals 15 residues. The CDR3 DNA sequence: TGTGCCAGCTCAGGGACTAGCGGGCAGTTAGATACGCAGTATTTT. This gives the protein CASSGTSGQLDTQYF.

This chain joins TRBV18 and TRBJ1-6, with a tentative D call TRBD1 (5 bases). Trimming stripped 3 bases from V and 8 bases from J, with 14 bases between. The CDR3 length is 15 residues. The germline gives CDR1 KGHSH, CDR2 LQKENI. CDR3: CASSPVAGMDSPLHF. The CDR3 region has the DNA TGTGCCAGCTCACCCGTGGCAGGGATGGATTCACCCCTCCACTTT.

V usage is TRBV21-1 and J usage is TRBJ2-2; no check of the table's D call, TRBD2, against the DNA was made. TRBV21-1 is annotated as a pseudogene. The CDR3 loop spans 19 amino acids. CDR3 nucleotide sequence: TGTGCCAGCAGCAAAGCCCTGGGGAGCGGGAGGACGAACACCGGGGAGCTGTTTTTT. Residues: CASSKALGSGRTNTGELFF.

This clone has just one count. The junction and the germline gene differ at one end; a read error may be behind it. The rearrangement uses TRBV7-7 and TRBJ2-2; 8 bases align to TRBD2. The CDR3 is 16 amino acids. Germline CDR1 reads SSHAT; CDR2 reads FNYEAQ (reference sequence). The CDR3 protein is CASRPGGSVDTGELFF. Here the CDR3 DNA reads TGTGCTAGCAGGCCGGGGGGGAGCGTGGACACCGGGGAGCTGTTTTTT. The full variable domain, its missing parts supplied by reference TRBV7-7 and TRBJ2-2, is GAGVSQSPRYKVTKRGQDVTLRCDPISSHATLYWYQQALGQGPEFLTYFNYEAQPDKSGLPSDRFSAERPEGSISTLTIQRTEQRDSAMYRCASRPGGSVDTGELFFGEGSRLTVL.

In its sample, this clone was seen a few times. V is TRBV29-1 and J is TRBJ1-2; 8 bases align to TRBD1. The germline gives CDR1 SQVTM, CDR2 ANQGSEA. V was pared by 4 bases and J by 3 bases, with 4 bases of the junction left unmatched. The length of the CDR3 is 13 residues. CDR3 nucleotides: TGCAGCGTTGGGACAGGGATTGACTATGGCTACACCTTC. This gives the protein CSVGTGIDYGYTF.